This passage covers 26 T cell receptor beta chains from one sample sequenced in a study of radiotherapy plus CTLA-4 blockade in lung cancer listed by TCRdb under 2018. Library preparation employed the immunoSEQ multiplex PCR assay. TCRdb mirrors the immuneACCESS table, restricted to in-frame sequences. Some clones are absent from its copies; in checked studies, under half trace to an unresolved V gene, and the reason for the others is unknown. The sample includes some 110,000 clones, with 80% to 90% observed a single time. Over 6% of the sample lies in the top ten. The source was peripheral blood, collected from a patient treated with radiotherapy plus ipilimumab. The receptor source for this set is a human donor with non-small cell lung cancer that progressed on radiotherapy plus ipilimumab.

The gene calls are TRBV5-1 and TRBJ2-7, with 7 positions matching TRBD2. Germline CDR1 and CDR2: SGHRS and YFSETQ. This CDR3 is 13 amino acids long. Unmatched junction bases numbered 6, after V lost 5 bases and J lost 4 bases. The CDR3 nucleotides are TGCGCCAGCAGTTTTACAGCGGGATACGAGCAGTACTTC. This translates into CASSFTAGYEQYF.

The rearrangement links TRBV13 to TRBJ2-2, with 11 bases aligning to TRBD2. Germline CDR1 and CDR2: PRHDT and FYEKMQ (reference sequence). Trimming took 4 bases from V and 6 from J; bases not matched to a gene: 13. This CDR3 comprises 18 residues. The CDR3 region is CASSSLGLAGFPAGELFF. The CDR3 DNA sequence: TGTGCCAGCAGCTCACTAGGACTAGCGGGTTTCCCCGCCGGGGAGCTGTTTTTT.

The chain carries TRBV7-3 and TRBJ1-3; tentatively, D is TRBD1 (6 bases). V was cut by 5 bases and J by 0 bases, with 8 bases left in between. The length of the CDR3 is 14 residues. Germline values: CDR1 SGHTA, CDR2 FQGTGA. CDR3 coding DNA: TGTGCCAGCAGCCTACAGGGCTCTGGAAACACCATATATTTT. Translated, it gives CASSLQGSGNTIYF.

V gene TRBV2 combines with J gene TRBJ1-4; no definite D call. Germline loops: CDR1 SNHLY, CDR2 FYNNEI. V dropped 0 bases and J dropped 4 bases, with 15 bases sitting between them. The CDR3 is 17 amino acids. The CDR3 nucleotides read TGTGCCAGCAGTGAAGCTGTGACCTCCACTCTTAATGAAAAACTGTTTTTT. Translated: CASSEAVTSTLNEKLFF.

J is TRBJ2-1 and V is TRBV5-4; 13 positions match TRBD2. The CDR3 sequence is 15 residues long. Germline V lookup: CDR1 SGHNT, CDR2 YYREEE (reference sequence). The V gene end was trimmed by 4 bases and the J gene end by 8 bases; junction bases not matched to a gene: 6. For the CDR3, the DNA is TGTGCCAGCAGCCCCTTCGGACTAGCGGGAGATGAGCAGTTCTTC. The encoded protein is CASSPFGLAGDEQFF.

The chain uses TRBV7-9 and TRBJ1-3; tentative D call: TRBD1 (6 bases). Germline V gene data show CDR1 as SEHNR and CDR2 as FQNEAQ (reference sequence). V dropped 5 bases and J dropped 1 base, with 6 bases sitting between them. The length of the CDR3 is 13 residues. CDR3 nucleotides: TGTGCCAGCAGCACAGGGTCTGGAAACACCATATATTTT. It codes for CASSTGSGNTIYF.

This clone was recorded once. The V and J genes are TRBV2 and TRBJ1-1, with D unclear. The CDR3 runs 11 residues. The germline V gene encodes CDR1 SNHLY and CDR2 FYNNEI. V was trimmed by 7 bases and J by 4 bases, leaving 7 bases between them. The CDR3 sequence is CASKGGTEAFF. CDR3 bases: TGTGCCAGCAAGGGCGGCACTGAAGCTTTCTTT.

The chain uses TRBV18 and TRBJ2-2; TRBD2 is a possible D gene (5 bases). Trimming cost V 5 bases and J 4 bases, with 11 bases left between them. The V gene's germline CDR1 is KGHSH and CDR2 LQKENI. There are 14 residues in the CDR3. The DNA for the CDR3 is TGTGCCAGCTCAACCCAGCGGCCCACCGGGGAGCTGTTTTTT. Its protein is CASSTQRPTGELFF.

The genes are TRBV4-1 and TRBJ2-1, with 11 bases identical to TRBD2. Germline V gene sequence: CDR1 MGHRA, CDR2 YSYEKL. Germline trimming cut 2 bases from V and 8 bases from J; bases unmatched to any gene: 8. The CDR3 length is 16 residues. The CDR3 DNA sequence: TGCGCCAGCAGCCAAACGGCTAGCGGGAGGAGGGATGAGCAGTTCTTC. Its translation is CASSQTASGRRDEQFF.

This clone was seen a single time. For the CDR3, the DNA is TGTGCCAGCCCCGGCAGGGGGTATTTCTTC. Protein sequence: CASPGRGYFF. The V and J genes are TRBV27 and TRBJ2-1, with 7 positions matching TRBD1. V shed 8 bases, J shed 16 bases, and the junction held 8 bases outside the gene matches. Germline lookup yields CDR1 MNHEY and CDR2 SMNVEV (reference sequence). The CDR3 is 10 residues long.

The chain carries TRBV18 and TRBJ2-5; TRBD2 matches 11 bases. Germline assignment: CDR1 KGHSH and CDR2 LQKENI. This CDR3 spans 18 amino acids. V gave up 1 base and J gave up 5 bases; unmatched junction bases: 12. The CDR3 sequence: CASSPLRLAGTIRETQYF. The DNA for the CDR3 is TGTGCCAGCTCACCACTGAGACTAGCGGGAACTATTAGGGAGACCCAGTACTTC.

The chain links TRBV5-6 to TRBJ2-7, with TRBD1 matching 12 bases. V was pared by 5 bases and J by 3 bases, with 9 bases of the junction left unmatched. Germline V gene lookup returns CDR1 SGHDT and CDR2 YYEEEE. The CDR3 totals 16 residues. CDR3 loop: CASSPPGTGGFYEQYF. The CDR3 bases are TGTGCCAGCAGTCCACCCGGGACAGGGGGCTTCTACGAGCAGTACTTC.

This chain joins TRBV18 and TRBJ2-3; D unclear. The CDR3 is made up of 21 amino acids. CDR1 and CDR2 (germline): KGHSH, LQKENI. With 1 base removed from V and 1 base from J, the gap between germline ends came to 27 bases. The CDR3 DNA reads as TGTGCCAGCTCACCACGACCTACTCTCATCCCATGGAAAGAGGGCACAGATACGCAGTATTTT. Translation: CASSPRPTLIPWKEGTDTQYF.

For the CDR3, the DNA is TGTGCCAGTAGTATAGTCACTGAAGCTTTCTTT. This codes for CASSIVTEAFF. The chain uses TRBV19 and TRBJ1-1; no reliable D call. Trimming left V 1 base short and J 4 bases short, with 1 base between. The CDR3 is 11 residues long. Germline V lookup: CDR1 LNHDA, CDR2 SQIVND (reference sequence).

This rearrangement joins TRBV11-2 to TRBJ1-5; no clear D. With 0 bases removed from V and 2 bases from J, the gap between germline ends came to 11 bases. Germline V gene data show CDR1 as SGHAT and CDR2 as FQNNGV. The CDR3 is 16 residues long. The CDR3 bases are TGTGCCAGCAGCTTAGATCTGGGAATGGGCAATCAGCCCCAGCATTTT. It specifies CASSLDLGMGNQPQHF.

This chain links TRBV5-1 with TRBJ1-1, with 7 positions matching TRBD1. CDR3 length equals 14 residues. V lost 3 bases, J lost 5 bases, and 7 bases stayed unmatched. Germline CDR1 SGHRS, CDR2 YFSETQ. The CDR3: CASSSTGAGTEAFF. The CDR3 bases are TGCGCCAGCAGCTCCACAGGGGCGGGGACTGAAGCTTTCTTT. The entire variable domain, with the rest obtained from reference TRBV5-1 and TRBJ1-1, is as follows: KAGVTQTPRYLIKTRGQQVTLSCSPISGHRSVSWYQQTPGQGLQFLFEYFSETQRNKGNFPGRFSGRQFSNSRSEMNVSTLELGDSALYLCASSSTGAGTEAFFGQGTRLTVV.

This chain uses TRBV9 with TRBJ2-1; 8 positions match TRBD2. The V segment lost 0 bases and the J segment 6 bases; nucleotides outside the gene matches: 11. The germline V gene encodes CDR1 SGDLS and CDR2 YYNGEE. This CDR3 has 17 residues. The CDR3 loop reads CASSVGPVGAGGNEQFF. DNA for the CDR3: TGTGCCAGCAGCGTAGGCCCTGTTGGGGCGGGAGGCAATGAGCAGTTCTTC. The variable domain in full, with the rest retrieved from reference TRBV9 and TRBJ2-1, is DSGVTQTPKHLITATGQRVTLRCSPRSGDLSVYWYQQSLDQGLQFLIQYYNGEERAKGNILERFSAQQFPDLHSELNLSSLELGDSALYFCASSVGPVGAGGNEQFFGPGTRLTVL.

DNA of the CDR3: TGTGCCAGTAGCATACAACCACGGCTAGCGGGTAGGGTCAATGAGCAGTTCTTC. It is translated as CASSIQPRLAGRVNEQFF. This chain uses TRBV19 with TRBJ2-1; 8 bases are shared with TRBD2. CDR3 length: 18 amino acids. CDR1 LNHDA and CDR2 SQIVND come from the germline V gene (reference sequence). V was clipped by 6 bases and J by 6 bases; unmatched bases: 19.

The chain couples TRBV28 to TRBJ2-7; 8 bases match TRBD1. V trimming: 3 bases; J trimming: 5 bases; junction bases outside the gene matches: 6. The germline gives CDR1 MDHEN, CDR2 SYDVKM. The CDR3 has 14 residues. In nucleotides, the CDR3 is TGTGCCAGCAGTTTGGACAGGGAATCTGACGAGCAGTACTTC. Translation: CASSLDRESDEQYF.

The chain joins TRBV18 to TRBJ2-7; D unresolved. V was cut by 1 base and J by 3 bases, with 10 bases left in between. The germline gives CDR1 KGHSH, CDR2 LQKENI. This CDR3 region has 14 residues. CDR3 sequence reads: CASSPRVENYEQYF. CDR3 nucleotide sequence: TGTGCCAGCTCACCACGAGTGGAGAACTACGAGCAGTACTTC.

The CDR3 DNA reads TGCAGCGTGACCGGGACAGGGACAGGTCGCGCGGTGAACACTGAAGCTTTCTTT. Encoded protein: CSVTGTGTGRAVNTEAFF. J is TRBJ1-1 and V is TRBV29-1, with 9 positions matching TRBD1. The CDR3 contains 18 residues. The germline V gene has CDR1 SQVTM and CDR2 ANQGSEA. The V segment lost 6 bases and the J segment 0 bases; nucleotides outside the gene matches: 17.

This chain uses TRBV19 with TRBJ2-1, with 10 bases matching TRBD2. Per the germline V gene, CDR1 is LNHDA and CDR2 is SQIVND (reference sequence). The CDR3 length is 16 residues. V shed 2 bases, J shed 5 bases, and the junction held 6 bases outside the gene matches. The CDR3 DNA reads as TGTGCCAGTAGTATAACTAGCGGGACCGTTAACAATGAGCAGTTCTTC. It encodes CASSITSGTVNNEQFF.

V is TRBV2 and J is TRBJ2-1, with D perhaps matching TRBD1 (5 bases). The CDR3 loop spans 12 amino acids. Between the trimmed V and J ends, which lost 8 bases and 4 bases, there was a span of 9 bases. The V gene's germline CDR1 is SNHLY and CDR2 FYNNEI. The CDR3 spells CASSQEYNEQFF. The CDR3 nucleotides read TGTGCCAGCTCACAGGAGTACAATGAGCAGTTCTTC.

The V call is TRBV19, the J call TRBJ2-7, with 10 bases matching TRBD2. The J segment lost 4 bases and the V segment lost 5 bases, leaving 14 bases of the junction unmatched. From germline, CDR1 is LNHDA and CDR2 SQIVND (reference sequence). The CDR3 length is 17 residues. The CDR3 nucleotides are TGTGCCAGTAGTCAAACCACCTCTCTAGCGGGAGTTTACGAGCAGTACTTC. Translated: CASSQTTSLAGVYEQYF. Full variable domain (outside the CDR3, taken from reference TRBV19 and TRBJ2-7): DGGITQSPKYLFRKEGQNVTLSCEQNLNHDAMYWYRQDPGQGLRLIYYSQIVNDFQKGDIAEGYSVSREKKESFPLTVTSAQKNPTAFYLCASSQTTSLAGVYEQYFGPGTRLTVT.

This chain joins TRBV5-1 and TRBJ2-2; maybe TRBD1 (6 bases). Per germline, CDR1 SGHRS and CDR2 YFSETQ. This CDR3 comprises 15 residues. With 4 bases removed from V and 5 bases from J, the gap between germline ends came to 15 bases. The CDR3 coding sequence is TGCGCCAGCAGCCGAAGACAGGACGGGACCGGGGAGCTGTTTTTT. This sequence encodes CASSRRQDGTGELFF.

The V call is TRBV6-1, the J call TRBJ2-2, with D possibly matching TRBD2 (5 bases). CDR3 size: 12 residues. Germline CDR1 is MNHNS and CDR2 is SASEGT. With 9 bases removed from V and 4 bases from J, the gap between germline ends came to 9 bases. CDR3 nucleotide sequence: TGTGCCAGTGGACGGGGCACCGGGGAGCTGTTTTTT. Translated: CASGRGTGELFF.